The clone carrying this T cell receptor (beta chain) was detected ten times or more. Reverse transcription used approximately 500 ng RNA and constant-region primers for alpha and beta. Separate chain-specific third strand synthesis with multiplexing indices produced the alpha and beta libraries. TCRdb recomputed calls from the 5' RACE reads with MiXCR, one row per CDR3 protein. The sample holds 10,000 or so distinct CDR3 sequences, around 4.9% seen once. This entry is derived from a study of HIV-infected patients and healthy controls. The CDR3 is 14 amino acids. Trimming left V 5 bases short and J 5 bases short, with 16 bases between. The repertoire came from unfractionated whole blood and reflected all unsorted peripheral T cells.

The source is an adult with HIV infection. V is TRBV12-3 or TRBV12-4 and J is TRBJ2-7; D might be TRBD2 (5 bases). This specimen was blood, taken before antiretroviral therapy. CDR3 nucleotide sequence: TGTGCCAGCAGTCCCATTGGGCCCGGGGACGAGCAGTACTTC. It encodes CASSPIGPGDEQYF.